A single TCR beta chain is shown here with its context. Original processing notes: The assay estimated nucleated cells by amplifying reference gene primers. Assay used: immunoSEQ multiplex PCR; TCRdb lists only in-frame clones, some missing. For V, J and clone size, that table is used; D and trimming come from the DNA. The top ten clones hold more than 9.5% of a sample with a few hundred thousand clones, over 75% of them seen once. This specimen comes from a study of blood T cell repertoires in COVID-19. About the study: In each case, the material was cDNA or gDNA derived from T cells, B-cell-depleted T cells, or PBMCs.

Trimming cost V 9 bases and J 9 bases; bases outside gene matches: 17. The CDR3 sequence is 15 residues long. Germline CDR1 MNHEY, CDR2 SVGAGI. The TCR comes from a woman in her 70s with acute or convalescent COVID-19. Sequencing was done on a sample of peripheral blood. This sequence joins TRBV6-5 and TRBJ2-1, with 7 bases identical to TRBD2. Written as DNA, the CDR3 is TGTGCCAGTGAATTGTATCCCACTGGGGGGGGTGAGCAGTTCTTC. It codes for CASELYPTGGGEQFF.